This entry concerns a single TCR beta chain. Its target is unknown. A modified ARM-PCR protocol with three rounds of nested PCR amplified TCRbeta. Each CDR3 protein gets one entry after TCRdb re-called the multiplex PCR reads with MiXCR. Counted here are over 85,000 distinct CDR3 sequences, 84% occurring once; the ten biggest clones make up approximately 24%. No cell sorting was done before RNA was extracted from the tissue. These data come from a study of tumor and adjacent non-tumor tissue in lung cancer. Germline V lookup: CDR1 DFQATT, CDR2 SNEGSKA (reference sequence). The CDR3 sequence is 14 residues long. The junction had 8 bases not matched to a gene; V was cut back by 2 bases and J by 7 bases. Study observations and caveats: Patients with more diverse tumor TCRs had worse survival.

The specimen sequenced was lung tumor tissue. The TCR comes from a man between 65 and 85 years old with non-small cell lung cancer. The chain is built from TRBV20-1 and TRBJ2-7; 10 bases agree with TRBD2. The CDR3 here is CSARSGLAIGEQYF. CDR3 bases: TGCAGTGCTAGATCGGGACTAGCGATCGGGGAGCAGTACTTC.